The 14 T cell receptor beta chains below were found in one sample sequenced in a study of identical twins. TCRdb used MiXCR to reprocess the 5' RACE reads, holding one entry per CDR3 protein. The table shows a few hundred thousand distinct CDR3 sequences, with about 8% occurring only once. These data were also reused for a study on yellow fever vaccine responses in identical twins.

The sample was CD8+ T cells sorted from blood. Receptor source: a woman between 18 and 29 years old in good health.

This clonotype has a count of ten or more. V gene TRBV27 combines with J gene TRBJ2-5, with a possible D match to TRBD1 (5 bases). The germline V gene has CDR1 MNHEY and CDR2 SMNVEV (reference sequence). This CDR3 is 13 amino acids long. Trimming took 6 bases from V and 5 from J, leaving 13 bases between them. CDR3 coding DNA: TGTGCCAGCAGAGGGGAAGGGGTGGAGACCCAGTACTTC. It specifies CASRGEGVETQYF.

A few counts support this clonotype. The chain recombines TRBV6-2 or TRBV6-3 with TRBJ2-3; D is perhaps TRBD2 (5 bases). V lost 4 bases and J lost 6, with 11 bases in between. Germline V gene sequence: CDR1 MNHEY, CDR2 SVGEGT. The CDR3 covers 13 residues. CDR3 in DNA: TGTGCCAGCAGTTCCCTACTAGAGGATACGCAGTATTTT. As protein: CASSSLLEDTQYF.

This clonotype has a handful of counts. The chain links TRBV2 to TRBJ2-7, with a weak D call TRBD2 (6 bases). Germline lookup yields CDR1 SNHLY and CDR2 FYNNEI. The CDR3 sequence is 18 residues long. Trimming removed 6 bases from V and 0 bases from J, with 24 bases in between. The CDR3 region has the DNA TGTGCCAGCAGACCCCAAGCAACCGGGACTCCGAGCTCCTACGAGCAGTACTTC. This encodes CASRPQATGTPSSYEQYF.

V is TRBV4-3 and J is TRBJ2-7; perhaps TRBD1 as D (6 bases). Germline V gives CDR1 LGHNA, CDR2 YSLEER. V lost 4 bases, J lost 5 bases, and 18 bases lay in between. The CDR3 totals 15 residues. The CDR3 sequence is CASSLRGGPSHEQYF. Here the CDR3 DNA reads TGCGCCAGCAGCCTCCGAGGGGGACCTTCGCACGAGCAGTACTTC.

This clonotype was counted a few times. This chain links TRBV7-9 with TRBJ2-5, with unresolved D. This CDR3 has 15 amino acids. V was shortened by 5 bases and J by 7 bases, with 20 bases between the two germline ends. CDR1 SEHNR and CDR2 FQNEAQ come from the germline V gene (reference sequence). The chain's CDR3 is CASSPPDGPARTQYF. The DNA of the CDR3 is TGTGCCAGCAGCCCCCCCGACGGCCCAGCCCGGACCCAGTACTTC.

CDR3 sequence reads: CASARSPEADTQYF. As DNA, the CDR3 is TGTGCCTCCGCCAGGTCTCCAGAGGCAGATACGCAGTATTTT. The chain has TRBV6-2 or TRBV6-3 and TRBJ2-3, with D hard to call. The CDR3 loop spans 14 amino acids. Per germline, CDR1 MNHEY and CDR2 SVGEGT. The V end lost 11 bases, the J end lost 4 bases, and 19 bases lay between the germline ends.

This clonotype has a handful of counts. The CDR3 coding sequence is TGTGCCAGTAAAAGGGGTAATGAGCAGTTCTTC. Residues: CASKRGNEQFF. V is TRBV12-3 or TRBV12-4 and J is TRBJ2-1; tentative D call: TRBD1 (5 bases). V was clipped by 9 bases and J by 7 bases, with 10 bases between them. The CDR3 contains 11 residues.

This clonotype has just a few counts. The chain couples TRBV5-4 to TRBJ2-1; 9 positions agree with TRBD2. The CDR3 has 19 amino acids. V lost 0 bases, J lost 1 base, and 11 bases stayed unmatched. Germline V gives CDR1 SGHNT, CDR2 YYREEE (reference sequence). The CDR3 sequence is CASSLAVWRGGPSYNEQFF. As DNA, the CDR3 is TGTGCCAGCAGCTTGGCTGTTTGGCGGGGGGGCCCTTCCTACAATGAGCAGTTCTTC.

This clonotype was counted at least ten times. The genes are TRBV4-3 and TRBJ2-3; D remains ambiguous. Per the germline V gene, CDR1 is LGHNA and CDR2 is YSLEER. Trimming shortened V by 8 bases and J by 0 bases, and 15 bases separated the two germline ends. This CDR3 is 15 amino acids long. The CDR3 nucleotides are TGCGCCAGCCCCCCGGCGGCCCATAGCACAGATACGCAGTATTTT. This codes for CASPPAAHSTDTQYF.

The V and J genes are TRBV20-1 and TRBJ1-1, with D unresolved. The germline V and J ends were trimmed by 3 bases and 5 bases, with 19 bases remaining between them. This CDR3 comprises 15 residues. Germline V gene lookup returns CDR1 DFQATT and CDR2 SNEGSKA (reference sequence). The CDR3 nucleotides read TGCAGTGCTAGGAGCCCAGAATCACTCGAGACTGAAGCTTTCTTT. It yields the protein CSARSPESLETEAFF.

The rearrangement joins TRBV10-3 to TRBJ2-7; a possible D gene is TRBD1 (6 bases). The germline V and J ends were trimmed by 2 bases and 3 bases, with 11 bases remaining between them. Germline V lookup: CDR1 ENHRY, CDR2 SYGVKD. This CDR3 spans 14 amino acids. CDR3 amino acids: CAISEPGVGYEQYF. The CDR3 DNA reads as TGTGCCATCAGTGAGCCAGGGGTGGGCTACGAGCAGTACTTC.

The V and J genes are TRBV12-3 or TRBV12-4 and TRBJ2-2; 7 bases are shared with TRBD2. This CDR3 has 13 residues. V was pared by 10 bases and J by 2 bases, with 4 bases of the junction left unmatched. CDR3 in amino acids: CANKRENTGELFF. Written as DNA, the CDR3 is TGTGCCAACAAGCGGGAAAACACCGGGGAGCTGTTTTTT.

This clonotype came up a few times. The CDR3 nucleotides are TGTGCCAGCAGCCTGGACAGATCCACCGGGGAGCTGTTTTTT. It is translated as CASSLDRSTGELFF. This chain uses TRBV7-3 with TRBJ2-2, with D possibly being TRBD1 (6 bases). The germline gives CDR1 SGHTA, CDR2 FQGTGA. There are 14 residues in the CDR3. The ends were cut back, 5 bases at V and 4 bases at J, with 11 bases in the middle.

This chain uses TRBV10-2 with TRBJ2-7; TRBD1 or TRBD2 may be the D gene (7 bases each). The germline V gene has CDR1 WSHSY and CDR2 SAAADI. V shed 5 bases and J shed 5 bases, with 22 bases lying between them. The CDR3 is 16 residues long. The DNA of the CDR3 is TGCGCCAGCAGTTCGAGGGGCAGGGGGGGTAGCAACGAGCAGTACTTC. Translated, it gives CASSSRGRGGSNEQYF.